A single sample is the source of the 23 T cell receptor beta chains below, sequenced in a study of cytomegalovirus exposure and HLA in healthy donors (dated by TCRdb to about 2017). Libraries were made using the immunoSEQ multiplex PCR assay. TCRdb limited this immuneACCESS table to in-frame rearrangements with V and J called. A share of clones is missing; checked studies link under half to unresolved V genes, and the rest is unexplained. The sample table holds about 200,000 clones, of which around 88% were seen once. Just under 3% of the sample comes from the top ten. The sequencing input was PBMCs. The receptors here all came from a woman aged 18-29 years in good health and CMV-seronegative.

The chain recombines TRBV5-1 with TRBJ1-2; 8 nucleotides align to TRBD1. Trimming cost V 0 bases and J 8 bases; bases outside gene matches: 6. Germline CDR1 is SGHRS and CDR2 is YFSETQ. There are 14 residues in the CDR3. CDR3 in DNA: TGCGCCAGCAGCTTGGACGGACAGGGCGGGGGCTACACCTTC. Protein: CASSLDGQGGGYTF.

The genes are TRBV29-1 and TRBJ1-4, with D maybe TRBD1 (6 bases). The V end lost 3 bases, the J end lost 3 bases, and 11 bases lay between the germline ends. The CDR3 is made up of 14 amino acids. Per the germline V gene, CDR1 is SQVTM and CDR2 is ANQGSEA. The CDR3 spells CSVEVTGPNEKLFF. The CDR3 DNA is TGCAGCGTTGAGGTGACAGGCCCTAATGAAAAACTGTTTTTT.

The chain uses TRBV7-8 and TRBJ2-2; TRBD2 matches at 9 bases. V lost 6 bases, J lost 0 bases, and 8 bases stayed unmatched. Per the germline V gene, CDR1 is SGHVS and CDR2 is FQNEAQ. CDR3 size: 17 residues. CDR3 protein: CASRKSGGRTNTGELFF. The DNA for the CDR3 is TGTGCCAGCAGGAAGAGCGGGGGGCGGACGAACACCGGGGAGCTGTTTTTT.

The table lists this clone with a count of one. The chain has TRBV28 and TRBJ2-7, with D possibly being TRBD2 (5 bases). This CDR3 comprises 13 residues. Germline CDR1 and CDR2: MDHEN and SYDVKM. Trimming removed 6 bases at V and 4 bases at J, with 13 bases between. CDR3 protein: CASSLWSGYEQYF. DNA of the CDR3: TGTGCCAGCAGCCTCTGGTCGGGATACGAGCAGTACTTC.

The V call is TRBV4-1, the J call TRBJ2-7, with 10 bases identical to TRBD2. Germline assignment: CDR1 MGHRA and CDR2 YSYEKL. V shed 3 bases and J 3 bases; nucleotides not matched to a gene: 5. This CDR3 has 15 residues. DNA for the CDR3: TGCGCCAGCAGCCAGCCGACTAGCGGGTACTACGAGCAGTACTTC. Residues: CASSQPTSGYYEQYF.

The chain links TRBV2 to TRBJ2-5, with TRBD1 matching over 8 bases. The V segment lost 7 bases and the J segment 4 bases; nucleotides outside the gene matches: 5. The CDR3 runs to 13 residues. From germline, CDR1 is SNHLY and CDR2 FYNNEI. The CDR3 region is CASKDRDGETQYF. The CDR3 DNA sequence: TGTGCCAGCAAGGACAGGGATGGAGAGACCCAGTACTTC. Based on the CDR3 plus reference TRBV2 and TRBJ2-5, the full variable domain is EPEVTQTPSHQVTQMGQEVILRCVPISNHLYFYWYRQILGQKVEFLVSFYNNEISEKSEIFDDQFSVERPDGSNFTLKIRSTKLEDSAMYFCASKDRDGETQYFGPGTRLLVL.

The rearrangement uses TRBV2 and TRBJ1-1, with D uncertain. CDR1 and CDR2 from the germline V gene are SNHLY and FYNNEI. Trimming removed 9 bases at V and 0 bases at J, with 17 bases between. The CDR3 covers 15 residues. This CDR3 is CASSTAGHLNTEAFF. CDR3 DNA sequence: TGTGCCAGTAGTACAGCGGGCCACCTGAACACTGAAGCTTTCTTT.

V usage is TRBV30 and J usage is TRBJ2-7; D remains unclear. CDR1 and CDR2 from the germline V gene are GTSNPN and SVGIG (reference sequence). The CDR3 is 14 amino acids. Trimming shortened V by 0 bases and J by 2 bases, and 11 bases separated the two germline ends. This CDR3 is CAWSVVGPTYEQYF. Written as DNA, the CDR3 is TGTGCCTGGAGTGTAGTTGGCCCGACCTACGAGCAGTACTTC.

The rearrangement uses TRBV27 and TRBJ2-7; possibly TRBD2 for D (5 bases). Germline V gives CDR1 MNHEY, CDR2 SMNVEV (reference sequence). CDR3 length equals 16 residues. V lost 4 bases and J 3 bases, leaving 19 bases between the germline ends. For the CDR3, the DNA is TGTGCCAGCAGTTGGTCTAGCACCCAAAGGGTCTACGAGCAGTACTTC. Translation gives CASSWSSTQRVYEQYF.

This chain links TRBV18 with TRBJ2-3; the D gene is possibly TRBD1 (5 bases). Trimming cost V 6 bases and J 3 bases, with 16 bases left between them. The CDR3 contains 15 residues. The germline V gene encodes CDR1 KGHSH and CDR2 LQKENI. The DNA for the CDR3 is TGTGCCAGCTCGTGGGGCATCCCTGGGACAGATACGCAGTATTTT. This gives the protein CASSWGIPGTDTQYF. Based on the CDR3 plus reference TRBV18 and TRBJ2-3, the full variable domain is NAGVMQNPRHLVRRRGQEARLRCSPMKGHSHVYWYRQLPEEGLKFMVYLQKENIIDESGMPKERFSAEFPKEGPSILRIQQVVRGDSAAYFCASSWGIPGTDTQYFGPGTRLTVL.

This chain connects TRBV10-2 to TRBJ1-2; 7 nucleotides agree with TRBD1. This CDR3 has 14 residues. CDR1 is WSHSY and CDR2 is SAAADI in the germline V gene. V shed 4 bases and J 1 base; nucleotides not matched to a gene: 3. The CDR3 region has the DNA TGCGCCAGCAGTGTAGGGACAGATAACTATGGCTACACCTTC. Translation gives CASSVGTDNYGYTF.

This rearrangement joins TRBV6-6 to TRBJ2-2; the match to TRBD2 covers 7 bases. Germline V gives CDR1 MNHNY, CDR2 SVGAGI (reference sequence). The CDR3 extends over 13 amino acids. The junction had 3 bases not matched to a gene; V was cut back by 5 bases and J by 6 bases. For the CDR3, the DNA is TGTGCCAGCAGTGTTGCGGGAGCCGGGGAGCTGTTTTTT. The encoded protein is CASSVAGAGELFF.

The V gene is TRBV18, the J gene TRBJ2-1; 8 bases agree with TRBD1. Germline assignment: CDR1 KGHSH and CDR2 LQKENI. CDR3 size: 16 residues. J was trimmed by 0 bases and V by 6 bases; bases with no gene match: 7. The CDR3 protein is CASSDRDRSSYNEQFF. The DNA of the CDR3 is TGTGCCAGCTCGGACAGGGACAGAAGCTCCTACAATGAGCAGTTCTTC.

This clone was seen more than once but under ten times. This rearrangement joins TRBV21-1 to TRBJ1-5; the D call TRBD1 from the table was never checked on the DNA. TRBV21-1 is shown as a pseudogene. The CDR3 is 12 amino acids. The DNA for the CDR3 is TGTGCCAGCAGTAAGGACAGGCCGCCCCAGCATTTT. The encoded protein is CASSKDRPPQHF.

This clone was observed once. The identical CDR3 is also encoded by other nucleotide sequences in the sample. The chain carries TRBV27 and TRBJ1-1, with no clear D. The CDR3 loop spans 11 amino acids. The germline gives CDR1 MNHEY, CDR2 SMNVEV (reference sequence). Trimming cost V 4 bases and J 3 bases, with 3 bases left between them. The CDR3 nucleotides are TGTGCCAGCAGTTCATACACTGAAGCTTTCTTT. This encodes CASSSYTEAFF.

This clone was observed once. This chain links TRBV30 with TRBJ2-1; the match to TRBD2 covers 8 bases. Losses at the gene ends were 2 bases for V and 7 bases for J; bases not matched to a gene: 7. CDR1 GTSNPN and CDR2 SVGIG come from the germline V gene (reference sequence). The CDR3 totals 14 residues. The chain's CDR3 is CAWSKAGALNEQFF. The CDR3 DNA reads TGTGCCTGGAGTAAAGCGGGAGCACTGAATGAGCAGTTCTTC.

This clone was seen only a few times. V usage is TRBV28 and J usage is TRBJ1-2, with 9 bases identical to TRBD1. V shed 8 bases and J 13 bases; nucleotides not matched to a gene: 8. The CDR3 sequence is 11 residues long. CDR1 and CDR2 from the germline V gene are MDHEN and SYDVKM. CDR3 sequence: CASHRGQGCTF. The CDR3 DNA is TGTGCCAGCCACAGGGGGCAGGGTTGCACCTTC.

The sample holds one count of this clone. The rearrangement links TRBV4-2 to TRBJ2-5; 9 bases are shared with TRBD2. The CDR3 length is 18 residues. With 0 bases clipped from V and 5 bases from J, the junction kept 13 bases outside the gene matches. The germline gives CDR1 LGHNA, CDR2 YNFKEQ. The CDR3 nucleotides read TGTGCCAGCAGCCAAGAAGCTAGCGGGACCTCGAAGGAGGAGACCCAGTACTTC. This encodes CASSQEASGTSKEETQYF.

The gene calls are TRBV5-1 and TRBJ2-7; 13 nucleotides line up with TRBD2. The germline gives CDR1 SGHRS, CDR2 YFSETQ. The CDR3 is 18 residues long. J lost 2 bases, V lost 3 bases, and 11 bases had no gene match. This chain's CDR3 is CASSYLGLAGDQAYEQYF. DNA of the CDR3: TGCGCCAGCAGCTACTTAGGACTAGCGGGAGATCAGGCCTACGAGCAGTACTTC.

The J gene is TRBJ2-3, the V gene TRBV28, with 8 nucleotides matching TRBD2. The CDR3 has 16 amino acids. Germline V gene sequence: CDR1 MDHEN, CDR2 SYDVKM. After removal of 2 bases from V and 3 bases from J, the junction contained 7 bases not matched to a gene. The CDR3 reads CASSLHPGGSTDTQYF. In nucleotides, the CDR3 is TGTGCCAGCAGTTTACATCCGGGAGGGTCGACAGATACGCAGTATTTT.

This clone was observed a few times. The rearrangement links TRBV5-1 to TRBJ1-2; 11 nucleotides match TRBD1. With V trimmed by 4 bases and J by 7 bases, 6 bases remained unmatched. The CDR3 consists of 14 residues. The germline gives CDR1 SGHRS, CDR2 YFSETQ. DNA for the CDR3: TGCGCCAGCAGCCCGGGACAGGGGGATCTTGGCTACACCTTC. Encoded protein: CASSPGQGDLGYTF.

This clone was counted between two and nine times. The gene calls are TRBV27 and TRBJ2-5; 9 bases align to TRBD1. CDR3 length: 15 residues. Germline assignment: CDR1 MNHEY and CDR2 SMNVEV (reference sequence). J gave up 5 bases and V 6 bases, and 10 bases lay outside the gene matches. CDR3 sequence (DNA): TGTGCCAGCAGCCTTAACAGGGGGCAGGGGGAGACCCAGTACTTC. Translating it yields CASSLNRGQGETQYF.

The rearrangement links TRBV29-1 to TRBJ1-2; D call uncertain. With 5 bases removed from V and 1 base from J, the gap between germline ends came to 20 bases. Germline CDR1 and CDR2: SQVTM and ANQGSEA. The CDR3 extends over 16 amino acids. CDR3 protein: CSVSVRISLYNYGYTF. The CDR3 nucleotides read TGCAGCGTTTCTGTGCGAATTAGTCTTTATAACTATGGCTACACCTTC.